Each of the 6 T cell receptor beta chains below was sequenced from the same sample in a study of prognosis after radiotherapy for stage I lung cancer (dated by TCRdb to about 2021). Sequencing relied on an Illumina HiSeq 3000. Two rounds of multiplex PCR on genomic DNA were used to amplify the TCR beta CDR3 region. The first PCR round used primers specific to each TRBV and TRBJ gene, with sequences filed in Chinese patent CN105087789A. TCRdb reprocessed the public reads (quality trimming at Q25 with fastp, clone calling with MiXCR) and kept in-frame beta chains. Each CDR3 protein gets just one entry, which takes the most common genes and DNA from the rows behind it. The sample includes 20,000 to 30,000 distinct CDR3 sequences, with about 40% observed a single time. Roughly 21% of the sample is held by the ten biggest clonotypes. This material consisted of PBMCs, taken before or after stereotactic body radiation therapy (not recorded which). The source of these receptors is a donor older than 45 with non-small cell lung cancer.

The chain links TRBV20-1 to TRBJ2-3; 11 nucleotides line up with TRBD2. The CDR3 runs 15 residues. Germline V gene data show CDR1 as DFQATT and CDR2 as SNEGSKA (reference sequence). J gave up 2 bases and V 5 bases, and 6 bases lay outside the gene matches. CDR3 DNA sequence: TGCAGTGCTGGACTAGCGGGTGTTAACACAGATACGCAGTATTTT. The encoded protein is CSAGLAGVNTDTQYF.

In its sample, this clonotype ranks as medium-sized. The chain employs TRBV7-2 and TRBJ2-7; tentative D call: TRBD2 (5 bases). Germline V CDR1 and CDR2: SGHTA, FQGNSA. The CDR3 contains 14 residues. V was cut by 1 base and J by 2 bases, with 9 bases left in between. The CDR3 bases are TGTGCCAGCAGCTTAGGTGGTAGCGCCTACGAGCAGTACTTC. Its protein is CASSLGGSAYEQYF.

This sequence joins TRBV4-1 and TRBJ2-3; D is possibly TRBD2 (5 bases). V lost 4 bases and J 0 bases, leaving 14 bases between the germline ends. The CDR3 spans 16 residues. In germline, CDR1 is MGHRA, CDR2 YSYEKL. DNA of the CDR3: TGCGCCAGCAGCCCTGCGAGGGTCTTTAGCACAGATACGCAGTATTTT. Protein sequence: CASSPARVFSTDTQYF.

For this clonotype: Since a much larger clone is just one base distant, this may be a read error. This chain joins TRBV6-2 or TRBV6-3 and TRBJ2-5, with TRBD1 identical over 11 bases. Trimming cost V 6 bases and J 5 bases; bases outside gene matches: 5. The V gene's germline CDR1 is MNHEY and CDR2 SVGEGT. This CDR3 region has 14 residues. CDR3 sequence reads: CASRDRGQVETQYF. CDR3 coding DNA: TGTGCCAGCAGGGACAGGGGGCAAGTTGAGACCCAGTACTTC.

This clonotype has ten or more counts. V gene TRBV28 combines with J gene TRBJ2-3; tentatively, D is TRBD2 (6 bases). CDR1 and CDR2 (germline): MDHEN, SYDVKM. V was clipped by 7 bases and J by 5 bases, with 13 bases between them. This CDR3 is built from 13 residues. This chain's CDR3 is CASTRGLGDTQYF. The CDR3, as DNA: TGTGCCAGCACTCGGGGACTCGGAGATACGCAGTATTTT.

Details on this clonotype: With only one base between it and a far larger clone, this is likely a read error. CDR3 coding DNA: TGTGCCATCAGTAACAGGGGCTGGGGGTCACCCCTCCACTTT. The encoded protein is CAISNRGWGSPLHF. V gene TRBV6-8 combines with J gene TRBJ1-6; TRBD1 agrees at 7 bases. There are 14 residues in the CDR3. Looked up from germline, CDR1 is MNHGY and CDR2 is SAAAGT.